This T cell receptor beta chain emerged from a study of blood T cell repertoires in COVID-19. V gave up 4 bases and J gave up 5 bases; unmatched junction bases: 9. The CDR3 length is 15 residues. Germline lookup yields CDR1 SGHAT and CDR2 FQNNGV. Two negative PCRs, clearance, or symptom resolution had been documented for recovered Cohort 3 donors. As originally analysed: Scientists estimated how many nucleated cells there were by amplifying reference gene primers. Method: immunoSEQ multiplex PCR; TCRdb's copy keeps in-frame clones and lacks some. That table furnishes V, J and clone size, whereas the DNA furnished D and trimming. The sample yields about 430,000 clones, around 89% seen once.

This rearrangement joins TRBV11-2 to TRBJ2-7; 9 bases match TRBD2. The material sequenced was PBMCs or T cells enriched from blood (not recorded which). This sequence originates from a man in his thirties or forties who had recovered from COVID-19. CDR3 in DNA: TGTGCCAGCAGCTACACAGCGGGAGGAAGAGACGAGCAGTACTTC. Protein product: CASSYTAGGRDEQYF.